A selection of T cell receptor beta chains follows, all from one sample in a study of beta chain features in type 1 diabetes. The table came from immunoSEQ multiplex PCR; TCRdb's copy has only in-frame clones and leaves some out. Of about 240,000 clones in the sample, approximately 15% were seen once. Source material: naive CD4+ T cells from blood. These receptors were obtained from a man in his thirties or forties with type 1 diabetes. CDR3s leave out the opening cysteine and the closing phenylalanine or tryptophan.

j_gene: TRBJ2-1
len: 12
v_gene: TRBV27
CDR3aa: ASSPGLAGNEQF

j_gene: TRBJ2-1
len: 11
v_gene: TRBV11-2
CDR3aa: ASSLGTYNEQF

j_gene: TRBJ2-3
len: 12
v_gene: TRBV2
CDR3aa: ASRRLAGGATQY

j_gene: TRBJ2-7
len: 12
v_gene: TRBV27
CDR3aa: ASRSVGGTYEQY

j_gene: TRBJ1-5
len: 12
v_gene: TRBV7-2
CDR3aa: ASSPGGSYQPQH

j_gene: TRBJ2-1
len: 12
v_gene: TRBV5-1
CDR3aa: ASSLRFGGNEQF

j_gene: TRBJ2-6
len: 16
v_gene: TRBV5-4
CDR3aa: ASSLAPGAISGANVLT

j_gene: TRBJ2-5
len: 11
v_gene: TRBV2
CDR3aa: ASSLTRVETQY

j_gene: TRBJ1-2
len: 12
v_gene: TRBV11-2
CDR3aa: ASSLSRTHTGYT

j_gene: TRBJ2-7
len: 11
v_gene: TRBV6-6
CDR3aa: ASSPRAGYEQY

j_gene: TRBJ2-3
len: 13
v_gene: TRBV7-8
CDR3aa: ASSLAAQGVDTQY

j_gene: TRBJ2-7
len: 12
v_gene: TRBV7-9
CDR3aa: ASSLRQGRGEQY

j_gene: TRBJ1-3
len: 13
v_gene: TRBV30
CDR3aa: AWSVIRGPGNTIY

j_gene: TRBJ2-5
len: 13
v_gene: TRBV5-1
CDR3aa: ASSLGDRDQETQY

j_gene: TRBJ1-1
len: 13
v_gene: TRBV5-1
CDR3aa: ASSTKGTGGTEAF

j_gene: TRBJ2-5
len: 11
v_gene: TRBV5-1
CDR3aa: ASSLGTGETQY

j_gene: TRBJ2-5
len: 13
v_gene: TRBV30
CDR3aa: AFLIITGVQETQY

j_gene: TRBJ1-1
len: 11
v_gene: TRBV2
CDR3aa: ASTWTGPTEAF

j_gene: TRBJ2-5
len: 11
v_gene: TRBV5-1
CDR3aa: ASSLGALKTQY

j_gene: TRBJ1-2
len: 17
v_gene: TRBV5-1
CDR3aa: ASSLALWRDRPNNYGYT

j_gene: TRBJ1-5
len: 14
v_gene: TRBV2
CDR3aa: ASRAGTGVGNQPQH

j_gene: TRBJ1-1
len: 9
v_gene: TRBV19
CDR3aa: ASSRVTEAF

j_gene: TRBJ1-2
len: 13
v_gene: TRBV6-5
CDR3aa: ASSYSTGGNYGYT

j_gene: TRBJ2-3
len: 11
v_gene: TRBV10-1
CDR3aa: ASSPGSTDTQY

j_gene: TRBJ2-7
len: 11
v_gene: TRBV29-1
CDR3aa: SVAMGQGAKQY

j_gene: TRBJ1-2
len: 11
v_gene: TRBV30
CDR3aa: AWSVQGVDGYT

j_gene: TRBJ1-2
len: 12
v_gene: TRBV6-5
CDR3aa: ATVDSVNNYGYT

j_gene: TRBJ2-1
len: 14
v_gene: TRBV4-2
CDR3aa: ASSPTGTSSYNEQF